This T cell receptor (beta chain) was recovered during a study of early stage breast cancer tumors. Comment on this clone: Antigen: not known.

Each sample had two DNA replicates, about 0.5 ug blood or around 1.5 ug tissue. The assay was immunoSEQ multiplex PCR, and TCRdb's table has in-frame clones only and misses some. The data show 30,000 or so clones, approximately 70% seen once. Findings and limits, study-wide: Tumor and normal breast were distinguished via blood comparison in about 85% of the 16 patients.

This TCR came from a person in their 40s with breast cancer. Specimen: blood.

The CDR3 DNA is TGCAGCGTTGAAGGCAGGGGCGTTAACTATGGCTACACCTTC. Protein sequence: CSVEGRGVNYGYTF. J is TRBJ1-2 and V is TRBV29-1; a weak D match, TRBD1 (6 bases). Trimming cost V 1 base and J 1 base, with 10 bases left between them. This CDR3 region has 14 residues. Germline loops: CDR1 SQVTM, CDR2 ANQGSEA. Full variable domain (remainder filled in from reference TRBV29-1 and TRBJ1-2): SAVISQKPSRDICQRGTSLTIQCQVDSQVTMMFWYRQQPGQSLTLIATANQGSEATYESGFVIDKFPISRPNLTFSTLTVSNMSPEDSSIYLCSVEGRGVNYGYTFGSGTRLTVV.